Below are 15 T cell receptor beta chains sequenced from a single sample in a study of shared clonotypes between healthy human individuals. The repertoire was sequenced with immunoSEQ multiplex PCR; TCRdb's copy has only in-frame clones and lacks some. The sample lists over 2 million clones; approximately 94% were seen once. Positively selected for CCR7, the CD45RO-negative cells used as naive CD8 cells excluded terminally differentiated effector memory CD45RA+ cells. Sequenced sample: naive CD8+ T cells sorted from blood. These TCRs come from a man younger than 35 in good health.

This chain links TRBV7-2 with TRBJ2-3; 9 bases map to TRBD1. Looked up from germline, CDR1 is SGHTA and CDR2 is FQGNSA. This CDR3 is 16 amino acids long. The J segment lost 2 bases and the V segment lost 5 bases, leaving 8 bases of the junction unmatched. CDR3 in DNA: TGTGCCAGCAGCGTGAGGGACAGGGCTTCCACAGATACGCAGTATTTT. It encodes CASSVRDRASTDTQYF.

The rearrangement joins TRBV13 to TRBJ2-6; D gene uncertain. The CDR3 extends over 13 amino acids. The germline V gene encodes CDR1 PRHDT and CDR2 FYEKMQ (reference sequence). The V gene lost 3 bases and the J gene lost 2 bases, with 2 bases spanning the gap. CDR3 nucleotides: TGTGCCAGCAGCTTCCCTGGGGCCAACGTCCTGACTTTC. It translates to CASSFPGANVLTF.

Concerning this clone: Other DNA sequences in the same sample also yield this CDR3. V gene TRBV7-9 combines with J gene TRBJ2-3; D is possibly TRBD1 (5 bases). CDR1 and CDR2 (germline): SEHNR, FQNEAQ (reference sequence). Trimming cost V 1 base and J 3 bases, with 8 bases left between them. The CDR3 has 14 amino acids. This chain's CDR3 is CASSLGQGTDTQYF. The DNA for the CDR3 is TGTGCCAGCAGCTTAGGTCAGGGTACAGATACGCAGTATTTT.

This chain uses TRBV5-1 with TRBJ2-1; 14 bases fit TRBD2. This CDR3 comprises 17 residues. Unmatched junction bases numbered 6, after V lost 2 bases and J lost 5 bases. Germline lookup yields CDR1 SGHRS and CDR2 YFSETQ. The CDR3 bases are TGCGCCAGCAGCTTCACCGGGACTAGCGGGGGAAACAATGAGCAGTTCTTC. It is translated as CASSFTGTSGGNNEQFF.

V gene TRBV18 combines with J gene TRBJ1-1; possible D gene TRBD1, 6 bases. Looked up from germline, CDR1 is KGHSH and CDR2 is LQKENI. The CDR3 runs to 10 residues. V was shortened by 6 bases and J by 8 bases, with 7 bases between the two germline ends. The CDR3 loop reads CASSGQEAFF. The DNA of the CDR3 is TGTGCCAGCTCCGGACAGGAAGCTTTCTTT.

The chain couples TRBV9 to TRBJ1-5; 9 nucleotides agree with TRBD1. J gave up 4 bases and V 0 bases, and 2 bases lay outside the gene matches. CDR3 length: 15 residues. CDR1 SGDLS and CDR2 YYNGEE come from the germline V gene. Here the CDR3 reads CASSVAGQGNQPQHF. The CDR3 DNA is TGTGCCAGCAGCGTAGCGGGACAGGGTAATCAGCCCCAGCATTTT.

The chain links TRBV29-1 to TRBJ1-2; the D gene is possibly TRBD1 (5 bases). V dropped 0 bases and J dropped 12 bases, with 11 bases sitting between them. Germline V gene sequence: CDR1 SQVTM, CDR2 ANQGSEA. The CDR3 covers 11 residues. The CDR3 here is CSVEEDRGHTF. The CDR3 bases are TGCAGCGTTGAAGAAGATAGGGGCCACACCTTC.

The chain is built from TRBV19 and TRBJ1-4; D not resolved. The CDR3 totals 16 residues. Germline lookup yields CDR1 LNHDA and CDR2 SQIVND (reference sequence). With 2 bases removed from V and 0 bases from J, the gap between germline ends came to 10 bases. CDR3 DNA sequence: TGTGCCAGTAGTATACCGACGGAGACAACTAATGAAAAACTGTTTTTT. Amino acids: CASSIPTETTNEKLFF.

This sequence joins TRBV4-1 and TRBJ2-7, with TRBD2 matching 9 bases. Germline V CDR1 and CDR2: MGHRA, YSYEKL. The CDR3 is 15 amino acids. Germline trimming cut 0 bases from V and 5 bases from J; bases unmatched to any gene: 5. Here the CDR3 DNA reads TGCGCCAGCAGCCAAGAGAGGGGACTAGCTAACGAGCAGTACTTC. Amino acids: CASSQERGLANEQYF.

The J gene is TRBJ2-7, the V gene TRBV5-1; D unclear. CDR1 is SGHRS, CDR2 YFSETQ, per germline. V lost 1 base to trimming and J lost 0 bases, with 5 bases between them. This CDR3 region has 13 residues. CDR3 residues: CASSLPTSYEQYF. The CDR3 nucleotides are TGCGCCAGCAGCTTGCCGACCTCCTACGAGCAGTACTTC.

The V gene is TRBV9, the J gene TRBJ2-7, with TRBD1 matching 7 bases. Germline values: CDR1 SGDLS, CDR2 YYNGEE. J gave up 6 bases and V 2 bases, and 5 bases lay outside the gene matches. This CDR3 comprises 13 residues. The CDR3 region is CASSVTTGAEQYF. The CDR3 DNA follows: TGTGCCAGCAGCGTCACCACAGGGGCCGAGCAGTACTTC.

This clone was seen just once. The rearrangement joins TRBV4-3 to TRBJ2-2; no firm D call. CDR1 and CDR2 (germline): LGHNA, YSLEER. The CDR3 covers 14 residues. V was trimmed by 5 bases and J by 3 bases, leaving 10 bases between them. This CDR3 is CASSSDRDTGELFF. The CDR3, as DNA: TGCGCCAGCAGCTCCGACCGCGACACCGGGGAGCTGTTTTTT.

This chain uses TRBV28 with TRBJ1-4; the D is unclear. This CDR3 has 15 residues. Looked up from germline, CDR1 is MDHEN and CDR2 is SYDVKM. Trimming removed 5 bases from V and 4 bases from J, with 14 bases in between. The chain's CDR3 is CASSPYKAINEKLFF. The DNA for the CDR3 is TGTGCCAGCAGTCCCTATAAGGCGATTAATGAAAAACTGTTTTTT.

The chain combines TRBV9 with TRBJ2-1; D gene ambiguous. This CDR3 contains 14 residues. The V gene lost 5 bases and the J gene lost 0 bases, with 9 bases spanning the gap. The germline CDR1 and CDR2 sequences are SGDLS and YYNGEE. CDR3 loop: CASSGRFSYNEQFF. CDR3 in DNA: TGTGCCAGCAGTGGACGGTTCTCCTACAATGAGCAGTTCTTC.

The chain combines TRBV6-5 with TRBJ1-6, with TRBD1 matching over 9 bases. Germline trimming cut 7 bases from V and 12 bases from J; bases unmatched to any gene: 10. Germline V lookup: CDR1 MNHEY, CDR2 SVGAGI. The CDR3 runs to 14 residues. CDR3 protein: CASNPDRGMGPLHF. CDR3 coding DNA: TGTGCCAGCAACCCGGACAGGGGTATGGGACCCCTCCACTTT.